Presented here are 14 T cell receptor beta chains from one specimen sequenced in a study of cytomegalovirus exposure and HLA in healthy donors. The PCR made use of 60 Vbeta and 13 Jbeta primers. Measured with immunoSEQ multiplex PCR; TCRdb has only the in-frame clones, and not every one. Of roughly 120,000 clones in the sample, around 74% were seen once. Sequencing was performed on PBMCs. These receptors all come from a man aged 55 to 70 in good health and CMV-seropositive.

This chain uses TRBV29-1 with TRBJ1-2, with 7 positions matching TRBD1. The CDR3 has 15 residues. CDR1 is SQVTM, CDR2 ANQGSEA, per germline. The V and J ends lost 5 bases and 1 base, in that order; junction bases with no gene match: 10. The DNA of the CDR3 is TGCAGCGTTTCGGAGGGGTCAGGGGGTAACTATGGCTACACCTTC. Protein product: CSVSEGSGGNYGYTF.

The CDR3 nucleotides read TGTGCCAGCAGCGACATACAGGGGACAAACTATGGCTACACCTTC. Protein: CASSDIQGTNYGYTF. The chain has TRBV9 and TRBJ1-2, with 7 bases that match TRBD1. From germline, CDR1 is SGDLS and CDR2 YYNGEE. This CDR3 contains 15 residues. J lost 2 bases, V lost 3 bases, and 7 bases had no gene match.

V and J are TRBV10-2 and TRBJ2-2, with 10 bases fitting TRBD1. CDR3 size: 14 residues. Germline CDR1 WSHSY, CDR2 SAAADI. With 9 bases clipped from V and 7 bases from J, the junction kept 8 bases outside the gene matches. As DNA, the CDR3 is TGCGCCAGTAGACAGGGGGCGAGGTTCGGGGAGCTGTTTTTT. Translated, it gives CASRQGARFGELFF.

The chain recombines TRBV27 with TRBJ2-7, with TRBD1 as a possible D gene (5 bases). Germline assignment: CDR1 MNHEY and CDR2 SMNVEV (reference sequence). This CDR3 has 15 amino acids. V was clipped by 3 bases and J by 12 bases, with 24 bases between them. In nucleotides, the CDR3 is TGTGCCAGCAGTTTTCATTTTGGGGCCGACGCTCCCCCGTACTTC. It encodes CASSFHFGADAPPYF.

With respect to this clone: A read error may account for a junction end that differs from germline. The chain combines TRBV11-3 with TRBJ2-2; a possible D gene is TRBD2 (6 bases). CDR1 and CDR2 from the germline V gene are SGHNT and YENEEA. This CDR3 is 16 amino acids long. CDR3 in amino acids: CASSLESGVYTGELFF. The CDR3 DNA is TGTGCCAGCAGTTTAGAATCGGGGGTCTACACCGGGGAGCTGTTTTTT.

The chain recombines TRBV2 with TRBJ1-1, with unresolved D. Germline V gives CDR1 SNHLY, CDR2 FYNNEI. The CDR3 spans 13 residues. V dropped 7 bases and J dropped 3 bases, with 12 bases sitting between them. CDR3 loop: CASTQAGDTEAFF. CDR3 in DNA: TGTGCCAGCACTCAGGCCGGGGACACTGAAGCTTTCTTT.

V gene TRBV7-9 combines with J gene TRBJ1-2, with 7 bases identical to TRBD1. The CDR3 is made up of 14 amino acids. Looked up from germline, CDR1 is SEHNR and CDR2 is FQNEAQ (reference sequence). The V segment lost 5 bases and the J segment 5 bases; nucleotides outside the gene matches: 8. CDR3 DNA: TGTGCCAGCAGCCCGGACCGACAGGGATATGGCTACACCTTC. Protein: CASSPDRQGYGYTF.

The chain couples TRBV19 to TRBJ2-3; perhaps TRBD2 as D (6 bases). Trimming cost V 3 bases and J 6 bases, with 13 bases left between them. Germline V lookup: CDR1 LNHDA, CDR2 SQIVND (reference sequence). This CDR3 contains 14 residues. The CDR3: CASSIGGSEDTQYF. In DNA, the CDR3 is TGTGCCAGTAGTATTGGAGGGAGCGAGGATACGCAGTATTTT.

V usage is TRBV6-1 and J usage is TRBJ1-1; D perhaps matches TRBD1 (5 bases). Trimming cost V 2 bases and J 7 bases, with 11 bases left between them. Germline V CDR1 and CDR2: MNHNS, SASEGT. This CDR3 spans 13 amino acids. The CDR3 DNA follows: TGTGCCAGCAGTGAATTGGCGCAGGGTGAAGCTTTCTTT. This codes for CASSELAQGEAFF.

The chain uses TRBV6-5 and TRBJ1-2; possibly TRBD1 for D (6 bases). Germline V gene sequence: CDR1 MNHEY, CDR2 SVGAGI. Trimming cost V 4 bases and J 4 bases, with 16 bases left between them. The CDR3 runs 15 residues. DNA of the CDR3: TGTGCCAGCAGTTGGACACAGGGTCGTAGCTATGGCTACACCTTC. Translating it yields CASSWTQGRSYGYTF.

The V and J genes are TRBV7-9 and TRBJ2-7; D possibly corresponds to TRBD1 (5 bases). The germline CDR1 and CDR2 sequences are SEHNR and FQNEAQ (reference sequence). Trimming shortened V by 2 bases and J by 2 bases, and 10 bases separated the two germline ends. CDR3 length equals 14 residues. DNA of the CDR3: TGTGCCAGCAGCTTACGGACAAAACCCTACGAGCAGTACTTC. Encoded protein: CASSLRTKPYEQYF.

The J gene is TRBJ2-1, the V gene TRBV30; 9 bases align to TRBD1. The CDR3 extends over 16 amino acids. V trimming: 0 bases; J trimming: 4 bases; junction bases outside the gene matches: 7. Germline values: CDR1 GTSNPN, CDR2 SVGIG (reference sequence). CDR3 DNA sequence: TGTGCCTGGAGTGTGAGAGGGACAGGGATTTACAATGAGCAGTTCTTC. Its protein product is CAWSVRGTGIYNEQFF.

V and J are TRBV5-1 and TRBJ2-7; 8 bases agree with TRBD1. The CDR3 has 14 amino acids. Germline loops: CDR1 SGHRS, CDR2 YFSETQ. With 5 bases clipped from V and 0 bases from J, the junction kept 4 bases outside the gene matches. CDR3 residues: CASSDRGASYEQYF. The CDR3 DNA reads TGCGCCAGCAGTGACAGGGGAGCCTCCTACGAGCAGTACTTC.

V gene TRBV4-1 combines with J gene TRBJ2-2; 7 nucleotides agree with TRBD2. There are 14 residues in the CDR3. Germline CDR1 reads MGHRA; CDR2 reads YSYEKL. The V gene end was trimmed by 1 base and the J gene end by 7 bases; junction bases not matched to a gene: 3. The CDR3 sequence is CASSQGGGGGELFF. Written as DNA, the CDR3 is TGCGCCAGCAGCCAAGGCGGGGGTGGCGGGGAGCTGTTTTTT.